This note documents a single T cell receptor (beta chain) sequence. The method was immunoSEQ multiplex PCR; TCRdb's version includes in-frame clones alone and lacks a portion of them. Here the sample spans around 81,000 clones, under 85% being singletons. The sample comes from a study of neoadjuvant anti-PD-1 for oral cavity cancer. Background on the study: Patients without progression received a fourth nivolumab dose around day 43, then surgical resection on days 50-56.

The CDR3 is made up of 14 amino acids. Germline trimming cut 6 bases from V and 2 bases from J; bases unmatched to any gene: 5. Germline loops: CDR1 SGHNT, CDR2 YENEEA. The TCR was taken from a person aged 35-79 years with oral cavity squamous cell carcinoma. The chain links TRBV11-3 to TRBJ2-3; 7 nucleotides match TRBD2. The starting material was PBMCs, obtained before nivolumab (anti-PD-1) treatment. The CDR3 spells CASSPSGDTDTQYF. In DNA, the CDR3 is TGTGCCAGCAGTCCTAGCGGTGACACAGATACGCAGTATTTT.